Only one count was recorded for the clone carrying this T cell receptor (beta chain). Its antigen is unidentified. The entry originates in a study of cytomegalovirus exposure and HLA in healthy donors. Overall study context: Approximately 180 million T cells yielded around 120 million unique TCR beta sequences in earlier analysis.

Study-wide findings and caveats: A few V segments could not be told apart, such as TRBV6-2 and TRBV6-3, and were left out. It was in a later analysis that TCR association rates were seen to vary by HLA locus, highest for DRB1 and lowest for HLA-C. TCR beta sequences numbering under 20,000 were associated with HLA alleles at 0.05 false discovery rate in a later analysis.

Germline V gives CDR1 MNHEY, CDR2 SMNVEV (reference sequence). The CDR3 extends over 14 amino acids. The V end was cut by 2 bases, the J end by 4 bases, with 8 bases between. Both 60 Vbeta primers and 13 Jbeta primers went into the PCR. Only in-frame clones appear in the TCRdb table, and some are missing; sequencing was by immunoSEQ multiplex PCR. The sample yields some 110,000 clones, roughly 70% seen once. V and J are TRBV27 and TRBJ2-2; D gene unclear. This TCR derives from a woman aged 50 to 60 in good health and CMV-seropositive. Sequencing was performed on PBMCs. The CDR3 bases are TGTGCCAGCAGTTTAATGGCTTCCACCGGGGAGCTGTTTTTT. Protein: CASSLMASTGELFF.